Listed here are 25 T cell receptor beta chains from one sample, sequenced in a study of blood T cell repertoires in COVID-19. Some clones are missing from TCRdb's copy, which holds only in-frame ones; the method was immunoSEQ multiplex PCR. Among 210,000 or so clones listed, roughly 87% were seen once. Source material: peripheral blood. Receptors originate from a man aged 35-49 years with active or convalescent COVID-19.

CDR3 sequence reads: CASSWGPGTGNTGELFF. CDR3 DNA: TGTGCCAGCAGCTGGGGGCCCGGGACAGGGAACACCGGGGAGCTGTTTTTT. This sequence joins TRBV5-5 and TRBJ2-2; TRBD1 agrees at 8 bases. CDR1 is SGHKS and CDR2 is YYEKEE in the germline V gene (reference sequence). The V and J ends lost 3 bases and 1 base, in that order; junction bases with no gene match: 8. This CDR3 comprises 17 residues.

In its sample, this clone was seen once. V and J are TRBV18 and TRBJ1-1, with D perhaps matching TRBD1 (6 bases). From germline, CDR1 is KGHSH and CDR2 LQKENI. Trimming removed 2 bases from V and 0 bases from J, with 10 bases in between. The CDR3 is 15 amino acids. The chain's CDR3 is CASSPFGQMNTEAFF. CDR3 bases: TGTGCCAGCTCACCATTCGGACAGATGAACACTGAAGCTTTCTTT.

This clone has just one count. This sequence joins TRBV7-8 and TRBJ2-7; 7 nucleotides align to TRBD1. This CDR3 spans 16 amino acids. The germline gives CDR1 SGHVS, CDR2 FQNEAQ. V dropped 5 bases and J dropped 3; count of bases not matched to a gene: 13. CDR3 protein: CASSRHDRVTLYEQYF. The CDR3 coding sequence is TGTGCCAGCAGCCGACACGACAGGGTGACACTCTACGAGCAGTACTTC.

This chain connects TRBV5-1 to TRBJ1-4; maybe TRBD1 (5 bases). Deletions cut 2 bases from V and 11 bases from J, with 16 bases between. The CDR3 sequence is 14 residues long. Germline V gene data show CDR1 as SGHRS and CDR2 as YFSETQ. The CDR3, as DNA: TGCGCCAGCAGCTTCGACAGCAATGTAGTCAAACTGTTTTTT. It translates to CASSFDSNVVKLFF.

A few counts support this clone. The V call is TRBV9, the J call TRBJ2-3; D perhaps matches TRBD2 (6 bases). Per the germline V gene, CDR1 is SGDLS and CDR2 is YYNGEE. With 0 bases removed from V and 0 bases from J, the gap between germline ends came to 14 bases. The CDR3 runs to 17 residues. CDR3 DNA: TGTGCCAGCAGCGTAGCGGTTAGCGGCGCGAGCACAGATACGCAGTATTTT. Amino acids: CASSVAVSGASTDTQYF.

The sample holds one count of this clone. The chain links TRBV5-1 to TRBJ2-6; 8 bases are shared with TRBD2. Trimming took 5 bases from V and 0 from J; bases not matched to a gene: 7. This CDR3 contains 17 residues. CDR1 is SGHRS, CDR2 YFSETQ, per germline. CDR3 region: CASSAGGLSSGANVLTF. The CDR3 nucleotides read TGCGCCAGCAGTGCGGGGGGCCTTTCCTCTGGGGCCAACGTCCTGACTTTC.

The rearrangement links TRBV5-6 to TRBJ2-1, with TRBD2 identical over 12 bases. CDR1 and CDR2 from the germline V gene are SGHDT and YYEEEE. CDR3 length equals 17 residues. J lost 3 bases, V lost 6 bases, and 10 bases had no gene match. CDR3 protein: CASNRLAGATGYNEQFF. The CDR3 coding sequence is TGTGCCAGCAACCGACTAGCGGGGGCCACGGGCTACAATGAGCAGTTCTTC.

V gene TRBV5-1 combines with J gene TRBJ1-3, with D hard to call. Germline CDR1 is SGHRS and CDR2 is YFSETQ. The CDR3 spans 18 residues. Between the trimmed V and J ends, which lost 0 bases and 2 bases, there was a span of 18 bases. For the CDR3, the DNA is TGCGCCAGCAGCTTGGCGAGGGCAACCACTGGGGCTGGAAACACCATATATTTT. Translating gives CASSLARATTGAGNTIYF. Together with reference TRBV5-1 and TRBJ1-3, the CDR3 gives the full variable domain: KAGVTQTPRYLIKTRGQQVTLSCSPISGHRSVSWYQQTPGQGLQFLFEYFSETQRNKGNFPGRFSGRQFSNSRSEMNVSTLELGDSALYLCASSLARATTGAGNTIYFGEGSWLTVV.

V and J are TRBV5-4 and TRBJ2-7, with TRBD1 matching 7 bases. This CDR3 spans 14 amino acids. In germline, CDR1 is SGHNT, CDR2 YYREEE (reference sequence). V lost 3 bases and J lost 2; bases outside the gene matches: 5. This chain's CDR3 is CASSSRTGPYEQYF. CDR3 in DNA: TGTGCCAGCAGCTCACGGACAGGACCCTACGAGCAGTACTTC.

About this clone: A single base separates this from a much larger clone, so it may be a read error. The chain links TRBV7-3 to TRBJ1-1, with D uncertain. The germline V and J ends were trimmed by 2 bases and 7 bases, with 11 bases remaining between them. Germline V gene lookup returns CDR1 SGHTA and CDR2 FQGTGA. The CDR3 is 13 residues long. The CDR3 DNA reads as TGTGCCAGCAGCTTAGCTCCGGGAGATGAAGCTTTCTTT. The encoded protein is CASSLAPGDEAFF.

This sequence joins TRBV9 and TRBJ2-7; a possible D gene is TRBD2 (6 bases). The CDR3 totals 17 residues. Germline CDR1 is SGDLS and CDR2 is YYNGEE. Trimming took 4 bases from V and 5 from J, leaving 25 bases between them. The CDR3 DNA reads TGTGCCAGCAGCTTCCGTCCGGGGGACCTAAATACCAACGAGCAGTACTTC. Amino acid sequence: CASSFRPGDLNTNEQYF.

J is TRBJ1-5 and V is TRBV18; tentatively, D is TRBD1 (6 bases). The CDR3 loop spans 16 amino acids. The germline V gene encodes CDR1 KGHSH and CDR2 LQKENI. V lost 3 bases to trimming and J lost 3 bases, with 15 bases between them. CDR3: CASSPQTGNPNQPQHF. The CDR3 DNA follows: TGTGCCAGCTCACCGCAAACAGGGAACCCCAATCAGCCCCAGCATTTT.

The chain has TRBV5-6 and TRBJ1-1, with 11 positions matching TRBD1. CDR1 and CDR2 from the germline V gene are SGHDT and YYEEEE. The CDR3 spans 17 residues. Germline trimming cut 3 bases from V and 4 bases from J; bases unmatched to any gene: 11. CDR3 nucleotides: TGTGCCAGCAGCTGGGACAGGGGGAGGGTGAAGGGCACTGAAGCTTTCTTT. Translated: CASSWDRGRVKGTEAFF. The full variable domain, its missing parts supplied by reference TRBV5-6 and TRBJ1-1, is DAGVTQSPTHLIKTRGQQVTLRCSPKSGHDTVSWYQQALGQGPQFIFQYYEEEERQRGNFPDRFSGHQFPNYSSELNVNALLLGDSALYLCASSWDRGRVKGTEAFFGQGTRLTVV.

V is TRBV11-2 and J is TRBJ2-5; D ambiguous. Trimming removed 8 bases at V and 1 base at J, with 14 bases between. The germline V gene encodes CDR1 SGHAT and CDR2 FQNNGV. This CDR3 region has 14 residues. For the CDR3, the DNA is TGTGCCAGCTCTCGAGGTTACACCCAAGAGACCCAGTACTTC. Protein: CASSRGYTQETQYF.

The V and J genes are TRBV7-2 and TRBJ1-1; 12 bases match TRBD1. The CDR3 sequence is 16 residues long. Per the germline V gene, CDR1 is SGHTA and CDR2 is FQGNSA. After removal of 5 bases from V and 1 base from J, the junction contained 5 bases not matched to a gene. CDR3 in DNA: TGTGCCAGCAGCCCCGGGACAGGGGGCTCGAACACTGAAGCTTTCTTT. Translated, it gives CASSPGTGGSNTEAFF.

J is TRBJ2-3 and V is TRBV5-1, with D possibly TRBD2 on 6 matching bases. Deletions cut 4 bases from V and 4 bases from J, with 13 bases between. This CDR3 comprises 14 residues. In germline, CDR1 is SGHRS, CDR2 YFSETQ. The CDR3 loop is CASSIVGGADTQYF. The DNA for the CDR3 is TGCGCCAGCAGCATCGTGGGCGGGGCAGATACGCAGTATTTT. Full variable domain (outside the CDR3, taken from reference TRBV5-1 and TRBJ2-3): KAGVTQTPRYLIKTRGQQVTLSCSPISGHRSVSWYQQTPGQGLQFLFEYFSETQRNKGNFPGRFSGRQFSNSRSEMNVSTLELGDSALYLCASSIVGGADTQYFGPGTRLTVL.

The rearrangement uses TRBV27 and TRBJ1-1; possibly TRBD1 for D (6 bases). CDR3 length: 13 residues. Germline-derived CDR1 and CDR2 are MNHEY and SMNVEV (reference sequence). Trimming left V 6 bases short and J 5 bases short, with 13 bases between. In nucleotides, the CDR3 is TGTGCCAGCAGCTACAGGGCGGGTACTGAAGCTTTCTTT. It yields the protein CASSYRAGTEAFF.

The rearrangement uses TRBV2 and TRBJ2-5; TRBD1 matches at 8 bases. The CDR3 totals 14 residues. After removal of 6 bases from V and 5 bases from J, the junction contained 8 bases not matched to a gene. Germline CDR1 reads SNHLY; CDR2 reads FYNNEI. CDR3 bases: TGTGCCAGCAGCGTCGACAGGGGTCGTGAGACCCAGTACTTC. Its translation: CASSVDRGRETQYF.

The V and J genes are TRBV28 and TRBJ2-5, with TRBD1 matching 9 bases. Germline CDR1 and CDR2: MDHEN and SYDVKM. The CDR3 runs 15 residues. Trimming at V came to 6 bases and at J to 5 bases, leaving 10 bases not matched to a gene. The CDR3 here is CASRKRGQGIETQYF. The CDR3, as DNA: TGTGCCAGCAGAAAAAGGGGACAGGGCATCGAGACCCAGTACTTC.

The J gene is TRBJ1-3, the V gene TRBV5-4; D ambiguous. Germline values: CDR1 SGHNT, CDR2 YYREEE (reference sequence). The CDR3 runs to 14 residues. The germline V and J ends were trimmed by 1 base and 7 bases, with 12 bases remaining between them. The DNA for the CDR3 is TGTGCCAGCAGCTTGTTCTTGGGAGGCAACACCATATATTTT. Amino acids: CASSLFLGGNTIYF.

J is TRBJ2-7 and V is TRBV20-1; 8 bases map to TRBD2. Trimming cost V 3 bases and J 5 bases; bases outside gene matches: 15. Looked up from germline, CDR1 is DFQATT and CDR2 is SNEGSKA (reference sequence). CDR3 length equals 16 residues. This CDR3 is CSASDRREGLTHEQYF. The CDR3 DNA sequence: TGCAGTGCTAGTGATCGACGGGAGGGCCTTACCCACGAGCAGTACTTC.

The chain combines TRBV10-1 with TRBJ2-7; D is perhaps TRBD2 (6 bases). Germline-derived CDR1 and CDR2 are WNHNN and SYGVQD (reference sequence). The germline V and J ends were trimmed by 3 bases and 4 bases, with 16 bases remaining between them. This CDR3 has 15 amino acids. The CDR3 DNA reads TGCGCCAGCAGTGAAAGGGGCCTAGCGTCTTACGAGCAGTACTTC. Its protein product is CASSERGLASYEQYF.

This clone was detected once. CDR3: CASSLYRGSGNTIYF. CDR3 sequence (DNA): TGTGCCAGCAGTTTATATCGGGGGTCCGGAAACACCATATATTTT. J is TRBJ1-3 and V is TRBV28, with D perhaps matching TRBD1 (5 bases). This CDR3 has 15 amino acids. In germline, CDR1 is MDHEN, CDR2 SYDVKM. Deletions cut 1 base from V and 4 bases from J, with 11 bases between. Complete variable domain (other parts from reference TRBV28 and TRBJ1-3): DVKVTQSSRYLVKRTGEKVFLECVQDMDHENMFWYRQDPGLGLRLIYFSYDVKMKEKGDIPEGYSVSREKKERFSLILESASTNQTSMYLCASSLYRGSGNTIYFGEGSWLTVV.

The gene calls are TRBV27 and TRBJ1-4; 8 bases agree with TRBD1. The CDR3 is 14 residues long. The V gene's germline CDR1 is MNHEY and CDR2 SMNVEV (reference sequence). V was pared by 5 bases and J by 7 bases, with 6 bases of the junction left unmatched. CDR3 sequence reads: CASSAQGVGEKLFF. The CDR3 DNA follows: TGTGCCAGCAGTGCACAGGGGGTTGGTGAAAAACTGTTTTTT.

The chain has TRBV4-2 and TRBJ1-5; 10 nucleotides agree with TRBD1. Germline V gene lookup returns CDR1 LGHNA and CDR2 YNFKEQ. V shed 0 bases and J 5 bases; nucleotides not matched to a gene: 4. There are 16 residues in the CDR3. The chain's CDR3 is CASSQDPDRGYQPQHF. In DNA, the CDR3 is TGTGCCAGCAGCCAAGACCCGGACAGGGGGTATCAGCCCCAGCATTTT.